Each of the 3 T cell receptor beta chains below was sequenced from the same sample in a study of technical replicates of blood from several donors. Generated by immunoSEQ multiplex PCR, the TCRdb table keeps only in-frame clones and is missing some. Of roughly 100,000 clones in the sample, roughly 95% were seen once. The sequenced sample consisted of T cells isolated from PBMCs. The receptors were gathered from a human donor in good health.

This chain links TRBV28 with TRBJ2-7; TRBD2 matches 8 bases. There are 14 residues in the CDR3. The germline V gene encodes CDR1 MDHEN and CDR2 SYDVKM. J gave up 3 bases and V 6 bases, and 7 bases lay outside the gene matches. The CDR3 region is CASSQAGEYYEQYF. Here the CDR3 DNA reads TGTGCCAGCAGCCAAGCGGGAGAATACTACGAGCAGTACTTC.

The chain uses TRBV11-2 and TRBJ2-2; TRBD2 agrees at 10 bases. Unmatched junction bases numbered 10, after V lost 3 bases and J lost 0 bases. Per the germline V gene, CDR1 is SGHAT and CDR2 is FQNNGV. CDR3 length: 19 amino acids. The chain's CDR3 is CASSLEASGGAANTGELFF. The DNA for the CDR3 is TGTGCCAGCAGCTTGGAAGCTAGCGGGGGCGCCGCGAACACCGGGGAGCTGTTTTTT.

This chain links TRBV6-1 with TRBJ2-7; 7 nucleotides match TRBD1. The CDR3 runs to 13 residues. Germline CDR1 MNHNS, CDR2 SASEGT. The V gene end was trimmed by 6 bases and the J gene end by 3 bases; junction bases not matched to a gene: 5. In nucleotides, the CDR3 is TGTGCCAGCAGAAGGGGACAGTACTACGAGCAGTACTTC. This codes for CASRRGQYYEQYF.